These 11 T cell receptor beta chains were sequenced from one sample in a study of blood T cells in healthy people across ages. Alongside a J-beta primer mix, a sample-barcoded 5' primer served in a second PCR lasting about 7 to 11 cycles. TCRdb re-analysed the 5' RACE reads in MiXCR, keeping a single row per CDR3 protein. The sample records roughly 800,000 distinct CDR3 sequences, roughly 64% being singletons. Sequences were obtained from blood. The receptors were gathered from a man younger than 40 in good health.

V usage is TRBV20-1 and J usage is TRBJ1-4; 11 bases map to TRBD1. The CDR3 loop spans 16 amino acids. Per the germline V gene, CDR1 is DFQATT and CDR2 is SNEGSKA (reference sequence). After removal of 2 bases from V and 8 bases from J, the junction contained 10 bases not matched to a gene. In DNA, the CDR3 is TGCAGTGCTAGAAGGACAGGGGGCGTTTTGGAGGAAAAACTGTTTTTT. Translation gives CSARRTGGVLEEKLFF.

This chain connects TRBV15 to TRBJ2-4; D possibly corresponds to TRBD1 (6 bases). CDR1 is LNHNV, CDR2 YYDKDF, per germline (reference sequence). V gave up 0 bases and J gave up 12 bases, with 12 bases separating them. This CDR3 is built from 13 residues. Written as DNA, the CDR3 is TGTGCCACCAGCAGAGATCCCCAGGGGCCTCAGTACTTC. Protein product: CATSRDPQGPQYF. The variable domain in full, with the rest retrieved from reference TRBV15 and TRBJ2-4, is DAMVIQNPRYQVTQFGKPVTLSCSQTLNHNVMYWYQQKSSQAPKLLFHYYDKDFNNEADTPDNFQSRRPNTSFCFLDIRSPGLGDTAMYLCATSRDPQGPQYFGAGTRLSVL.

The gene calls are TRBV6-2 or TRBV6-3 and TRBJ2-7; TRBD2 agrees at 9 bases. Per germline, CDR1 MNHEY and CDR2 SVGEGT. The ends lost 5 bases at V and 7 bases at J; junction bases unmatched: 18. CDR3 size: 17 residues. The CDR3 region is CASSPFSSGIGGNEQYF. CDR3 bases: TGTGCCAGCAGTCCCTTCTCTAGCGGGATTGGTGGAAATGAGCAGTACTTC.

This clonotype was found a few times. V and J are TRBV7-9 and TRBJ1-6; no reliable D call. The CDR3 is made up of 16 amino acids. V shed 5 bases and J shed 7 bases, with 18 bases lying between them. Germline CDR1 is SEHNR and CDR2 is FQNEAQ (reference sequence). The CDR3 reads CASSIWTGKPNSPLHF. The DNA of the CDR3 is TGTGCCAGCAGCATCTGGACCGGGAAGCCAAATTCACCCCTCCACTTT.

The rearrangement joins TRBV7-2 to TRBJ2-4, with 8 bases fitting TRBD2. The better agreement between TRBJ2-7 and the DNA end casts doubt on the J call. The CDR3 length is 14 residues. Germline CDR1 is SGHTA and CDR2 is FQGNSA. DNA of the CDR3: TGTGCCAGCAGCTTGCGACGGGAGGGCTACGAGCAGTACTTC. It yields the protein CASSLRREGYEQYF.

This clonotype was picked up a small number of times. This chain links TRBV7-9 with TRBJ1-5, with 12 bases that match TRBD1. This CDR3 is built from 18 residues. CDR1 and CDR2 from the germline V gene are SEHNR and FQNEAQ (reference sequence). V lost 5 bases, J lost 6 bases, and 14 bases stayed unmatched. The CDR3 DNA is TGTGCCAGCAGCCACCGGGACAGGGGGCCAAGGGCCTTTCAGCCCCAGCATTTT. It encodes CASSHRDRGPRAFQPQHF.

This rearrangement joins TRBV20-1 to TRBJ1-5; 11 bases are a match to TRBD1. The V gene end was trimmed by 4 bases and the J gene end by 7 bases; junction bases not matched to a gene: 12. Germline assignment: CDR1 DFQATT and CDR2 SNEGSKA (reference sequence). This CDR3 contains 16 residues. The CDR3 sequence: CSAKRGTGGLEQPQHF. CDR3 DNA: TGCAGTGCTAAGAGGGGGACAGGGGGTCTGGAGCAGCCCCAGCATTTT.

Of note for this clonotype: A junction boundary mismatches the germline segment, possibly from a read error. The CDR3 sequence is CASTLTGGAGNTGAFF. CDR3 in DNA: TGTGCCAGCACGTTAACAGGGGGCGCCGGGAACACTGGAGCTTTCTTT. The rearrangement links TRBV7-2 to TRBJ1-1, with 9 bases aligning to TRBD1. Per the germline V gene, CDR1 is SGHTA and CDR2 is FQGNSA. This CDR3 spans 16 amino acids.

This clonotype has a handful of counts. The chain is built from TRBV13 and TRBJ1-2; no reliable D call. Germline loops: CDR1 PRHDT, CDR2 FYEKMQ (reference sequence). The V end lost 0 bases, the J end lost 6 bases, and 8 bases lay between the germline ends. The CDR3 loop spans 13 amino acids. The CDR3 DNA is TGTGCCAGCAGCTTAGGCCTCAGCGATGGCTACACCTTC. This gives the protein CASSLGLSDGYTF.

The V call is TRBV3-1, the J call TRBJ2-4; no clear D gene. The J call is doubtful: the DNA matches TRBJ2-5 better. The CDR3 has 14 residues. CDR1 LGHDT and CDR2 YNNKEL come from the germline V gene (reference sequence). This chain's CDR3 is CASSQNTLRETQYF. Here the CDR3 DNA reads TGTGCCAGCAGCCAAAACACTCTGCGAGAGACCCAGTACTTC.

The chain recombines TRBV5-1 with TRBJ2-3; 13 bases line up with TRBD2. This CDR3 spans 16 amino acids. J lost 4 bases, V lost 2 bases, and 4 bases had no gene match. Germline V gives CDR1 SGHRS, CDR2 YFSETQ. CDR3 sequence: CASSLPGLAGPDTQYF. As DNA, the CDR3 is TGCGCCAGCAGCTTACCGGGACTAGCGGGACCAGATACGCAGTATTTT.